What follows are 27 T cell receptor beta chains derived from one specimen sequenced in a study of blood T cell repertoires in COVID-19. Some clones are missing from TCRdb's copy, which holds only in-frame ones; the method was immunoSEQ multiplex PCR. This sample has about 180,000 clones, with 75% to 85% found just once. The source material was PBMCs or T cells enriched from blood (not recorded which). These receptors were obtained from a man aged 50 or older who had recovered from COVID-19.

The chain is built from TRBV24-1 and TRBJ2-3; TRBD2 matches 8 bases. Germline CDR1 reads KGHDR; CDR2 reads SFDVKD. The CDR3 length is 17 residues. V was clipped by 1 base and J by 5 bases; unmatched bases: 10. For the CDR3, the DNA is TGTGCCACCAGTGATTTTAAGGGCGGCGGGGGGCTAGATACGCAGTATTTT. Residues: CATSDFKGGGGLDTQYF.

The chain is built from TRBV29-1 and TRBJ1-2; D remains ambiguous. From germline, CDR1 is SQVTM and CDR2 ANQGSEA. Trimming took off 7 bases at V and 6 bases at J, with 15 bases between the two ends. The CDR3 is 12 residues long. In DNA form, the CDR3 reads TGCAGCGGCGGCGCGGGAGGGAATGGCTACACCTTC. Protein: CSGGAGGNGYTF.

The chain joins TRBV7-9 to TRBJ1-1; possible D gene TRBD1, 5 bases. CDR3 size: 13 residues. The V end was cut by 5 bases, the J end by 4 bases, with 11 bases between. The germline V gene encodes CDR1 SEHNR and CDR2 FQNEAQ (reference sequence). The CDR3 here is CASSARDSTEAFF. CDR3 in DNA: TGTGCCAGCAGCGCCAGGGATTCCACTGAAGCTTTCTTT.

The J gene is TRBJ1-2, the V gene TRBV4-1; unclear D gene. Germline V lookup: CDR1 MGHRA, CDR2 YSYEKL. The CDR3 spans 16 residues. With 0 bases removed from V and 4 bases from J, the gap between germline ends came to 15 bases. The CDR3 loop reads CASSQDPELGVYGYTF. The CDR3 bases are TGCGCCAGCAGCCAAGATCCAGAACTAGGTGTCTATGGCTACACCTTC.

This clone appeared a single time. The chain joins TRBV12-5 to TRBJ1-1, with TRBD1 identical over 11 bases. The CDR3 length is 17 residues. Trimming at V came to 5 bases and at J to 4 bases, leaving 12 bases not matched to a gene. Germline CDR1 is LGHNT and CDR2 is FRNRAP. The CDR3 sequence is CASGDIRTGGAITEAFF. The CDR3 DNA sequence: TGTGCTAGTGGTGACATACGGACAGGGGGCGCGATCACTGAAGCTTTCTTT.

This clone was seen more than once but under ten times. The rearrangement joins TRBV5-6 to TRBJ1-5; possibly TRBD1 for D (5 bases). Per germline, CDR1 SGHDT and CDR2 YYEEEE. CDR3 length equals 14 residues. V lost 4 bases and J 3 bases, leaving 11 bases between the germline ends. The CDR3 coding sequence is TGTGCCAGCAGCCGTCGGGGGTTCAATCAGCCCCAGCATTTT. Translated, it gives CASSRRGFNQPQHF.

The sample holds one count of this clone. In DNA, the CDR3 is TGTGCCAGCAGCATGGGCAGGGATAGCAATCAGCCCCAGCATTTT. It translates to CASSMGRDSNQPQHF. V is TRBV21-1 and J is TRBJ1-5; the D call TRBD1 from the table was never checked on the DNA. TRBV21-1 is a documented pseudogene. The CDR3 consists of 15 residues.

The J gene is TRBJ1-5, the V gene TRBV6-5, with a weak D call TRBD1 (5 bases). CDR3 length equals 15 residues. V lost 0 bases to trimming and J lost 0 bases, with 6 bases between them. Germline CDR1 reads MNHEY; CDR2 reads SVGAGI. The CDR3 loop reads CASSYSQVSNQPQHF. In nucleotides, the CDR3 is TGTGCCAGCAGTTACTCACAGGTTAGCAATCAGCCCCAGCATTTT.

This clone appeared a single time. In nucleotides, the CDR3 is TGTGCCAGCAGTTACACTAGCGGGGGCAACACCGGGGAGCTGTTTTTT. Protein: CASSYTSGGNTGELFF. The chain recombines TRBV7-9 with TRBJ2-2, with TRBD2 matching over 11 bases. V lost 6 bases to trimming and J lost 2 bases; unmatched junction nucleotides: 5. This CDR3 is built from 16 residues. Germline CDR1 is SEHNR and CDR2 is FQNEAQ (reference sequence).

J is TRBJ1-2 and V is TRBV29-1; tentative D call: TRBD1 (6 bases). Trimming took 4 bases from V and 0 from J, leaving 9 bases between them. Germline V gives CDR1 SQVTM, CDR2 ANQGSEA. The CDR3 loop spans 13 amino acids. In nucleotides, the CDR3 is TGCAGCGTTGGACAGGAGCCTAACTATGGCTACACCTTC. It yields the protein CSVGQEPNYGYTF.

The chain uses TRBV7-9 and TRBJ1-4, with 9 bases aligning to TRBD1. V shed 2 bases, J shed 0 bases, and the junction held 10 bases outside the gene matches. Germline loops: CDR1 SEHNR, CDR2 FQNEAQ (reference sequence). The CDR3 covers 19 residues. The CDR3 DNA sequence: TGTGCCAGCAGCTTAAGAACAGGGGGCGTTTTCGCAACTAATGAAAAACTGTTTTTT. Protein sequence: CASSLRTGGVFATNEKLFF.

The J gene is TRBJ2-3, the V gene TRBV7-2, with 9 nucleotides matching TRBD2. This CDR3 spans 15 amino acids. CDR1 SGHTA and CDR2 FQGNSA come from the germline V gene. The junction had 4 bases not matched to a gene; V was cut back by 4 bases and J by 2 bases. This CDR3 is CASSSQRGVTDTQYF. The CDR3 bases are TGTGCCAGCAGCTCGCAGCGGGGGGTCACAGATACGCAGTATTTT. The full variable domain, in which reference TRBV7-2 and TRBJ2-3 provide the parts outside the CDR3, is GAGVSQSPSNKVTEKGKDVELRCDPISGHTALYWYRQSLGQGLEFLIYFQGNSAPDKSGLPSDRFSAERTGGSVSTLTIQRTQQEDSAVYLCASSSQRGVTDTQYFGPGTRLTVL.

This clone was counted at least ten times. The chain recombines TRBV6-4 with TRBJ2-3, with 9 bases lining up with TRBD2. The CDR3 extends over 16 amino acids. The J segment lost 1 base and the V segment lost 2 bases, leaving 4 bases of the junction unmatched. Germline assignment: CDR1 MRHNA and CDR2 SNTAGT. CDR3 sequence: CASSDAASGGTDTQYF. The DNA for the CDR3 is TGTGCCAGCAGTGACGCGGCTAGCGGGGGCACAGATACGCAGTATTTT.

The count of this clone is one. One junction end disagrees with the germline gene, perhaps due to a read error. As DNA, the CDR3 is TGCGCCAGCAGTTTGGGTGGAGGGGAGGGCACTGAAGCTTTCTTT. Amino acid sequence: CASSLGGGEGTEAFF. The chain is built from TRBV5-1 and TRBJ1-1, with D perhaps matching TRBD1 (5 bases). This CDR3 has 15 residues. The V gene's germline CDR1 is SGHRS and CDR2 YFSETQ.

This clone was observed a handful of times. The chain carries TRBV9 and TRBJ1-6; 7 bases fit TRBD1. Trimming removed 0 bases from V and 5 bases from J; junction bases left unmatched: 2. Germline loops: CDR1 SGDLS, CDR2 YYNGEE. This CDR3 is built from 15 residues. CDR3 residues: CASSVAGQDNSPLHF. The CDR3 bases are TGTGCCAGCAGCGTAGCAGGACAGGATAATTCACCCCTCCACTTT.

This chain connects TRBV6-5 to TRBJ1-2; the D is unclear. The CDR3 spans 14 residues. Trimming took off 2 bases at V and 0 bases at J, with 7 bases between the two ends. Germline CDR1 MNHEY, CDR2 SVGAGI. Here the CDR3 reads CASSYGRPNYGYTF. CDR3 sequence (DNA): TGTGCCAGCAGTTACGGGCGTCCTAACTATGGCTACACCTTC.

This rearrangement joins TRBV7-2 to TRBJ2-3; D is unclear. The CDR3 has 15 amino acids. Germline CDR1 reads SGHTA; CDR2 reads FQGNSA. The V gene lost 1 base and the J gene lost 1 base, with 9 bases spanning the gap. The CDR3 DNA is TGTGCCAGCAGCTTAGTTTCCCAGGGCACAGATACGCAGTATTTT. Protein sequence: CASSLVSQGTDTQYF.

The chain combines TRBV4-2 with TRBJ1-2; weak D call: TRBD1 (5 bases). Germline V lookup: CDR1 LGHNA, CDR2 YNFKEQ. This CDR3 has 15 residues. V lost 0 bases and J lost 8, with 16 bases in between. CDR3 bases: TGTGCCAGCAGCCAAGAGGGGTCACGGGGGGTAGGCTACACCTTC. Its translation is CASSQEGSRGVGYTF.

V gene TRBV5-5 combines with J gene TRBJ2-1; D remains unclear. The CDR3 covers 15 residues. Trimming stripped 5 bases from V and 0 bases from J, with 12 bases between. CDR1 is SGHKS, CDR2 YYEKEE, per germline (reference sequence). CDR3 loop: CASRYSTSSYNEQFF. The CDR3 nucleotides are TGTGCCAGCAGATATTCAACGAGCTCCTACAATGAGCAGTTCTTC.

The CDR3 DNA reads TGTGCCAGTAGACAGGGGGCGTTTGGCTACACCTTC. It codes for CASRQGAFGYTF. The rearrangement links TRBV2 to TRBJ1-2; TRBD1 matches at 10 bases. This CDR3 has 12 amino acids. Germline loops: CDR1 SNHLY, CDR2 FYNNEI. The J segment lost 7 bases and the V segment lost 9 bases, leaving 5 bases of the junction unmatched.

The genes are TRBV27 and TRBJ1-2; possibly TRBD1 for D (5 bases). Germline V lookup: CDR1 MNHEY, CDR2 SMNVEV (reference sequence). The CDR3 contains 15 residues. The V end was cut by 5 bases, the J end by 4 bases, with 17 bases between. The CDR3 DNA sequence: TGTGCCAGCAGTCGTTCCTCGGTTAGGGGCTATGGCTACACCTTC. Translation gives CASSRSSVRGYGYTF.

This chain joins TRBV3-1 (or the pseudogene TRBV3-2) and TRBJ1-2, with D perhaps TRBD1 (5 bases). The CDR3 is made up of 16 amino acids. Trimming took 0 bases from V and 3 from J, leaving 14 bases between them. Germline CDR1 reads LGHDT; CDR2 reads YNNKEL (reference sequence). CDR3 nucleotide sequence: TGTGCCAGCAGCCAAGAGAAAGTGGGGGACTACTATGGCTACACCTTC. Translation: CASSQEKVGDYYGYTF.

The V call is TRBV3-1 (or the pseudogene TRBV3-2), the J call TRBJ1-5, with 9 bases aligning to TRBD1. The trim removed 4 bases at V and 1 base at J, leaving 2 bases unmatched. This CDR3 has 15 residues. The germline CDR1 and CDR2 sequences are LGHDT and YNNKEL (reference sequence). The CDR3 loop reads CASSPTGGSNQPQHF. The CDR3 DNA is TGTGCCAGCAGCCCGACAGGGGGGAGCAATCAGCCCCAGCATTTT.

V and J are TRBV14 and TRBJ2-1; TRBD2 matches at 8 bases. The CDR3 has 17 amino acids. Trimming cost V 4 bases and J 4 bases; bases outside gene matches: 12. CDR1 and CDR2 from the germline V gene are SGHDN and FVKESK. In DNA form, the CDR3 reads TGTGCCAGCAGCCCCCTGTTAGCGGGGAAGATTTACAATGAGCAGTTCTTC. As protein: CASSPLLAGKIYNEQFF.

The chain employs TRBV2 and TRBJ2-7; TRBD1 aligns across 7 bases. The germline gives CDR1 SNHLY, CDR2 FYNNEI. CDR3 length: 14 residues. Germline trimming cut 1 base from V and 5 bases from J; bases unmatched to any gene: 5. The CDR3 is CASSEGGTANEQYF. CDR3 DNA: TGTGCCAGCAGTGAAGGAGGGACAGCCAACGAGCAGTACTTC.

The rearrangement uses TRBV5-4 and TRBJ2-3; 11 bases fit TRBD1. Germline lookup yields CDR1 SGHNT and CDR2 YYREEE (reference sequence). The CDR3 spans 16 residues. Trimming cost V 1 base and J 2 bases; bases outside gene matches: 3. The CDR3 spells CASSLKGQGDTDTQYF. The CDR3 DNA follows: TGTGCCAGCAGCTTGAAGGGACAGGGGGACACAGATACGCAGTATTTT.

The CDR3 region has the DNA TGTGCCAGTTGGTTGGGTGCAGGGGGTGAGCAGTTCTTC. It codes for CASWLGAGGEQFF. This chain joins TRBV2 and TRBJ2-1; 7 positions match TRBD1. Germline V lookup: CDR1 SNHLY, CDR2 FYNNEI. Trimming took 9 bases from V and 9 from J; bases not matched to a gene: 11. The CDR3 has 13 residues.